The present entry profiles one T cell receptor beta chain with its context. Profiled with immunoSEQ multiplex PCR; TCRdb holds only in-frame clones, not every one. The sample has 100,000 to 150,000 clones, 85% seen once; the top ten hold under 8%. These data come from a study of blood T cell repertoires in COVID-19. The V gene's germline CDR1 is SGHNT and CDR2 YYREEE (reference sequence). This CDR3 spans 14 amino acids. V gave up 5 bases and J gave up 4 bases; unmatched junction bases: 8. This sequence joins TRBV5-4 and TRBJ1-2, with 7 bases matching TRBD1. The sample consisted of peripheral blood. This receptor was identified in a man at least 80 years old with active or convalescent COVID-19. The CDR3 nucleotides are TGTGCCAGCAGTCTTCAGGGGGTGCCCTATGGCTACACCTTC. It translates to CASSLQGVPYGYTF.